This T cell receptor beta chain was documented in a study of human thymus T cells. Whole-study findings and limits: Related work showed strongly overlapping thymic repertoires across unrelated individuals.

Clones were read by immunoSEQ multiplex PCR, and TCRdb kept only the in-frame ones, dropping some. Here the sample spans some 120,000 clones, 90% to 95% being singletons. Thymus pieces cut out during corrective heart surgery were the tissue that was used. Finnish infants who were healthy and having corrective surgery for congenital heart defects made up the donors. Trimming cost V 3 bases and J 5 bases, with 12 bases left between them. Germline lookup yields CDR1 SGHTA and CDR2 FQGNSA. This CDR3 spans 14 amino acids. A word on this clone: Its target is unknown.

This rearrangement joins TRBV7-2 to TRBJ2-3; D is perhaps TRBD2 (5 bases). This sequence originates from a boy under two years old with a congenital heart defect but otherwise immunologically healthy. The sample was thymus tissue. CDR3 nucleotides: TGTGCCAGCAGCTTGGTAAGGGCGGGAGATACGCAGTATTTT. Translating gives CASSLVRAGDTQYF.